A selection of T cell receptor beta chains follows, all from one sample in a study of blood T cells in healthy people across ages. TCRdb processed the 5' RACE reads anew with MiXCR; each CDR3 protein has one entry. The repertoire has 800,000 to 950,000 distinct CDR3 sequences, around 36% of them found once; the top ten carry over 10%. Sample: blood. All receptors come from a young man in good health. CDR3s include the opening cysteine and the closing phenylalanine or tryptophan. D genes are given only for firm matches. Rows give clone size only sometimes, using once, few, many, or a class for an expanded clone.

V gene: TRBV7-2; D gene: TRBD1; clone size: few; J gene: TRBJ2-7; CDR3 DNA: TGTGCCAGCAGCCCCCGGACAGGGAAGAATGAGCAGTACTTC; CDR3 protein: CASSPRTGKNEQYF
V gene: TRBV7-9; D gene: TRBD1; clone size: .; J gene: TRBJ2-3; CDR3 DNA: TGTGCCAGCAGCCGCCTCGGACAGGGTACAGATACGCAGTATTTT; CDR3 protein: CASSRLGQGTDTQYF
V gene: TRBV12-3/TRBV12-4; D gene: .; clone size: few; J gene: TRBJ2-3; CDR3 DNA: TGTGCCAGCAGTCCCACCCACAGCACAGATACGCAGTATTTT; CDR3 protein: CASSPTHSTDTQYF
V gene: TRBV12-3/TRBV12-4; D gene: .; clone size: .; J gene: TRBJ1-1; CDR3 DNA: TGTGCCAGCAGTCCATGGGACCCGAACACTGAAGCTTTCTTT; CDR3 protein: CASSPWDPNTEAFF
V gene: TRBV5-6; D gene: TRBD2; clone size: .; J gene: TRBJ2-3; CDR3 DNA: TGTGCCAGCAGCTCGGGGCGGCTAGCGGGGGGGTCGCAGTATTTT; CDR3 protein: CASSSGRLAGGSQYF
V gene: TRBV5-1; D gene: TRBD1; clone size: few; J gene: TRBJ1-1; CDR3 DNA: TGCGCCAGCACCCCGGGACAGGGTTGGGGTGAAGCTTTCTTT; CDR3 protein: CASTPGQGWGEAFF
V gene: TRBV20-1; D gene: .; clone size: .; J gene: TRBJ2-1; CDR3 DNA: TGCAGTGCTGGGTCCGCCTCCCGTTCCTGCAATGAGCAGTTCTTC; CDR3 protein: CSAGSASRSCNEQFF
V gene: TRBV7-3; D gene: .; clone size: .; J gene: TRBJ2-7; CDR3 DNA: TGTGCCAGCAGCTGCCCGTTGGCCTACCGAGCAGCAGAGCAGTACTTC; CDR3 protein: CASSCPLAYRAAEQYF
V gene: TRBV20-1; D gene: .; clone size: .; J gene: TRBJ2-5; CDR3 DNA: TGCAGTTCAGGGGGGGCCCTGGCCTACAATGAGCAGTACTTC; CDR3 protein: CSSGGALAYNEQYF
V gene: TRBV10-3; D gene: TRBD1; clone size: .; J gene: TRBJ2-7; CDR3 DNA: TGTGCCATCAGTGTTAGACAGGGGGAGGACAATGAGCAGTACTTC; CDR3 protein: CAISVRQGEDNEQYF
V gene: TRBV20-1; D gene: .; clone size: .; J gene: TRBJ2-3; CDR3 DNA: TGCAGTGCTAGAAGGAGTGTTGCGCAGTATTTT; CDR3 protein: CSARRSVAQYF
V gene: TRBV6-6; D gene: .; clone size: many; J gene: TRBJ2-2; CDR3 DNA: TGTGCCAGCAGACCGAACACCGGGGAGCTGTTTTTT; CDR3 protein: CASRPNTGELFF
V gene: TRBV7-2; D gene: TRBD2; clone size: few; J gene: TRBJ2-1; CDR3 DNA: TGTGCCAGCAGCTTAGCAGCAGCGGGGGGCAGCTCCTACAATGAGCAGTTCTTC; CDR3 protein: CASSLAAAGGSSYNEQFF
V gene: TRBV4-3; D gene: TRBD1; clone size: .; J gene: TRBJ2-3; CDR3 DNA: TGCGTCAGCAGCCCCGGGGCAGGGGGCTACACAGATACGCAGTATTTT; CDR3 protein: CVSSPGAGGYTDTQYF
V gene: TRBV4-1; D gene: .; clone size: .; J gene: TRBJ2-1; CDR3 DNA: TGCGCCAGCAGCCCAAGCAAGGGCGATGAGCAGTTCTTC; CDR3 protein: CASSPSKGDEQFF
V gene: TRBV12-3/TRBV12-4; D gene: .; clone size: few; J gene: TRBJ2-7; CDR3 DNA: TGTGCCAGCAGTCCTCGCGGGCACTACAATGAGCAGTACTTC; CDR3 protein: CASSPRGHYNEQYF
V gene: TRBV5-5; D gene: TRBD1; clone size: .; J gene: TRBJ1-2; CDR3 DNA: TGTGCCAGCAGCCCAGGGGGCTTACGGGGCTACACCTTC; CDR3 protein: CASSPGGLRGYTF
V gene: TRBV3-1; D gene: .; clone size: many; J gene: TRBJ1-2; CDR3 DNA: TGTGCCAGCAGCCAAGCCGACGGGAACTATGGCTACACCTTC; CDR3 protein: CASSQADGNYGYTF
V gene: TRBV7-9; D gene: .; clone size: .; J gene: TRBJ1-5; CDR3 DNA: TGTACCAGCAGCTTAGGCCGGCTTGGACAGAGCAATCAGCCCCAGCATTTT; CDR3 protein: CTSSLGRLGQSNQPQHF
V gene: TRBV6-6; D gene: .; clone size: many; J gene: TRBJ1-2; CDR3 DNA: TGTGCCAGCACCGATGATATCAGCTACACCTTC; CDR3 protein: CASTDDISYTF
V gene: TRBV29-1; D gene: TRBD1; clone size: .; J gene: TRBJ2-4; CDR3 DNA: TGCAGCGTTGAGGGGGAACAGACAGGGCGGGCCAAAAACATTCAGTACTTC; CDR3 protein: CSVEGEQTGRAKNIQYF
V gene: TRBV5-1; D gene: .; clone size: .; J gene: TRBJ2-5; CDR3 DNA: TGCGCCAGCAGCTTGGAGGCTGATAGGGAGACCCAGTACTTC; CDR3 protein: CASSLEADRETQYF
V gene: TRBV7-9; D gene: .; clone size: .; J gene: TRBJ2-5; CDR3 DNA: TGTGCCGTAACCCGGGACAATCGGGAGACCCAGTACTTC; CDR3 protein: CAVTRDNRETQYF
V gene: TRBV14; D gene: .; clone size: .; J gene: TRBJ1-6; CDR3 DNA: TGTGCCAGCAGCCACTCCGGGAATAATTCACCCCCCCACTTT; CDR3 protein: CASSHSGNNSPPHF
V gene: TRBV4-1; D gene: TRBD2; clone size: few; J gene: TRBJ2-5; CDR3 DNA: TGCGCCAGCAGCATTAGCGGGGGGGCGTGGCAAGAGACCCAGTACTTC; CDR3 protein: CASSISGGAWQETQYF
V gene: TRBV20-1; D gene: .; clone size: .; J gene: TRBJ2-1; CDR3 DNA: TGCAGTGCTAGAGCCTCCAGGCCCCCAAGGTATGAGCAGTTCTTC; CDR3 protein: CSARASRPPRYEQFF
V gene: TRBV25-1; D gene: TRBD1; clone size: .; J gene: TRBJ2-1; CDR3 DNA: TGTGCCAGCAATCCTGGACAGGGCCATTACAATGAGCAGTTCTTC; CDR3 protein: CASNPGQGHYNEQFF
V gene: TRBV5-5; D gene: .; clone size: .; J gene: TRBJ2-2; CDR3 DNA: TGTGCCAGCAGCTTGGAACAGGGAAGACCCGGGGAGCTGTTTTTT; CDR3 protein: CASSLEQGRPGELFF
V gene: TRBV4-2; D gene: TRBD1; clone size: many; J gene: TRBJ2-5; CDR3 DNA: TGTGCCAGCAGCCCGCGACAGGGCGAAGAGACCCAGTACTTC; CDR3 protein: CASSPRQGEETQYF
V gene: TRBV4-1; D gene: TRBD2; clone size: .; J gene: TRBJ2-7; CDR3 DNA: TGCGCCAGCAGCCAAGGGACCCTAGCGGATCACTCCTACGAGCAGTACTTC; CDR3 protein: CASSQGTLADHSYEQYF